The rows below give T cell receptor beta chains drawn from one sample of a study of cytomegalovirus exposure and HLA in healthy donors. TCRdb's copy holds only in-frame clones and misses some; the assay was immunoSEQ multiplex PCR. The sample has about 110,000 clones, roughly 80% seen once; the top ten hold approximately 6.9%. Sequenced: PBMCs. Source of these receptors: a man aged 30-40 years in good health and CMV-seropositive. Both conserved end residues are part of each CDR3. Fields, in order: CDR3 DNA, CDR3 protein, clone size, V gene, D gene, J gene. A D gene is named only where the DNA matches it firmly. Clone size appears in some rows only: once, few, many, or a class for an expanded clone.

TGTGCCAGTAGTATCCGACAGGAAAATCAGCCCCAGCATTTT	CASSIRQENQPQHF	.	TRBV19	.	TRBJ1-5
TGTGCCAGCAGCCGGGGGGCCCGGAACACTGAAGCTTTCTTT	CASSRGARNTEAFF	.	TRBV5-6	.	TRBJ1-1
TGTGCCAGCAGCCCCGGCCCGGGAGGCACAGATACGCAGTATTTT	CASSPGPGGTDTQYF	.	TRBV6-1	.	TRBJ2-3
TGCGCCAGCAGTACTACAGGGACGGGGTACAATGAGCAGTTCTTC	CASSTTGTGYNEQFF	.	TRBV4-1	.	TRBJ2-1
TGTGCCAGCAGTGAAATTGGCCTGAGAGGGAGAATAACCTACGAGCAGTACTTC	CASSEIGLRGRITYEQYF	.	TRBV2	.	TRBJ2-7
TGTGCCAGCAGCACCATGGCGGGGGCCGGGTCCGCAGATACGCAGTATTTT	CASSTMAGAGSADTQYF	few	TRBV7-2	.	TRBJ2-3
TGTGCCAGCAGCAAACCGGGACTGTTGTACCAAGAGACCCAGTACTTC	CASSKPGLLYQETQYF	.	TRBV5-6	.	TRBJ2-5
TGTGCCAGCAGTTACTCCCGGGACACCAACTATGGCTACACCTTC	CASSYSRDTNYGYTF	.	TRBV6-5	.	TRBJ1-2
TGTGCCAGCAGCTTGGAATCGAGGGCCTTCTCTGGAAACACCATATATTTT	CASSLESRAFSGNTIYF	.	TRBV7-9	.	TRBJ1-3
TGTGCCAGCAGTTCGACAGGGGTGGGAGAGACCCAGTACTTC	CASSSTGVGETQYF	.	TRBV28	TRBD1	TRBJ2-5
TGTGCCAGCAGTTCTGGAGTAGGAACTGGAAACACCATATATTTT	CASSSGVGTGNTIYF	.	TRBV28	.	TRBJ1-3
TGTGCCAGTCGACTAGCGGGGTCCTACGAGCAGTACTTC	CASRLAGSYEQYF	.	TRBV19	TRBD2	TRBJ2-7
TGTGCCAGCAGTAGTAGCGGGGGGCCGTTCGGTGAGCAGTTCTTC	CASSSSGGPFGEQFF	.	TRBV6-1	TRBD2	TRBJ2-1
TGTGCCAGCAGCTTAGCGACAGGGCGACCCTACGAGCAGTACTTC	CASSLATGRPYEQYF	.	TRBV11-3	TRBD1	TRBJ2-7
TGCGCCAGCAGGCCACAGGGGCCGACCTACGAGCAGTACTTC	CASRPQGPTYEQYF	.	TRBV5-1	TRBD1	TRBJ2-7
TGTGCCAGCAGCGAGGAGGCAGGGGGCCTGTCACCCCTCCACTTT	CASSEEAGGLSPLHF	.	TRBV9	TRBD1	TRBJ1-6
TGTGCCTGGAGTATGGACTACTCCTATAATTCACCCCTCCACTTT	CAWSMDYSYNSPLHF	.	TRBV30	.	TRBJ1-6
TGTGCCAGCAGTGAACGGACACGGGGAGGGAATGGCTACACCTTC	CASSERTRGGNGYTF	.	TRBV6-1	.	TRBJ1-2
TGTGCCAGCAGCTTAGCGAGGGGGGGGGAGACCCAGTACTTC	CASSLARGGETQYF	.	TRBV7-9	.	TRBJ2-5
TGTGCCAGCAGCCAAGATAAGCGGGGCCCTTACAATGAGCAGTTCTTC	CASSQDKRGPYNEQFF	.	TRBV4-2	TRBD2	TRBJ2-1
TGCGCCAGCAGCCAAGCAGGGACAGAAGAGACCCAGTACTTC	CASSQAGTEETQYF	once	TRBV4-1	TRBD1	TRBJ2-5
TGTGCCAGCAGTGAAAGCATTGGACAGGCCCAAGAGACCCAGTACTTC	CASSESIGQAQETQYF	.	TRBV6-1	TRBD1	TRBJ2-5
TGTGCCAGCAGCTTAAGGGGGGGAGGCACTGAAGCTTTCTTT	CASSLRGGGTEAFF	.	TRBV7-3	.	TRBJ1-1
TGTGCCAGCTCACCAGGGACTACTAACAATGAGCAGTTCTTC	CASSPGTTNNEQFF	.	TRBV18	TRBD2	TRBJ2-1
TGTGCCAGCAGTCCAACTACAGGGGGCGGGATTTTT	CASSPTTGGGIF	.	TRBV28	TRBD1	TRBJ1-4
TGTGCCAGCTCCCTGGAGGGTAGGGGTCAGCCCCAGCATTTT	CASSLEGRGQPQHF	.	TRBV18	.	TRBJ1-5
TGCAGCGTTGCCAGGGGGCGTGATGAGACCCAGTACTTC	CSVARGRDETQYF	.	TRBV29-1	TRBD1	TRBJ2-5
TGTGCCAGCAGCTTCGATCTATGGGGGGCTAATGAAAAACTGTTTTTT	CASSFDLWGANEKLFF	.	TRBV7-9	.	TRBJ1-4
TGTGCTAGCAGCTTAGGGAGGACTGTGAAAGGGGAGACCCAGTACTTC	CASSLGRTVKGETQYF	few	TRBV7-7	.	TRBJ2-5
TGTGCCATCACGATCAAGGCTAGCGGGGGAGGCGATACGCAGTATTTT	CAITIKASGGGDTQYF	.	TRBV10-3	TRBD2	TRBJ2-3
TGTGCCAGCAGCTTTGGCACTAATGAAAAACTGTTTTTT	CASSFGTNEKLFF	.	TRBV5-6	.	TRBJ1-4
TGTGCCAGCATCGACCTGGGACAGGGGAACACTGAAGCTTTCTTT	CASIDLGQGNTEAFF	.	TRBV6-5	TRBD1	TRBJ1-1
TGTGCCAGCAGCGCGGACACTTGGCAGTTCTTC	CASSADTWQFF	.	TRBV5-5	.	TRBJ2-1
TGCAGCGCCCGACAGGGGCGCGGCTACACCTTC	CSARQGRGYTF	.	TRBV29-1	TRBD1	TRBJ1-2
TGCAGCGTTACTGACTACTACTCTGGAAACACCATATATTTT	CSVTDYYSGNTIYF	.	TRBV29-1	.	TRBJ1-3
TGCGCCAGCAGCTTGCAGACAGTTAACACCGGGGAGCTGTTTTTT	CASSLQTVNTGELFF	.	TRBV5-1	.	TRBJ2-2
TGCGCCAGCAGAAGGCTAGCGGGGGAGACAGATACGCAGTATTTT	CASRRLAGETDTQYF	.	TRBV5-1	TRBD2	TRBJ2-3